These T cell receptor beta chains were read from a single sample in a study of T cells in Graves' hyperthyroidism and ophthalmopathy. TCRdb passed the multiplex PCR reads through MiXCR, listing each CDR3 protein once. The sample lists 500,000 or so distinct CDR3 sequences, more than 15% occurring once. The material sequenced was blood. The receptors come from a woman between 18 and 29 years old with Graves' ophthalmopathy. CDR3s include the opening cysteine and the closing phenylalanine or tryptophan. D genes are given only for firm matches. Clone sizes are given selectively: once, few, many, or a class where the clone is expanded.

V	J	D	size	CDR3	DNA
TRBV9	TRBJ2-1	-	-	CASSVRTDSYNEQFF	TGTGCCAGCAGCGTCCGGACAGACTCCTACAATGAGCAGTTCTTC
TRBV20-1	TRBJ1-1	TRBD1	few	CSARDGTGVMNTEAFF	TGCAGTGCTAGAGATGGGACAGGGGTGATGAACACTGAAGCTTTCTTT
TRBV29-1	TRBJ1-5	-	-	CGVESSSNQPQHF	TGCGGCGTTGAGTCCTCAAGCAATCAGCCCCAGCATTTT
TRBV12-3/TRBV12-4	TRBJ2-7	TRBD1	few	CASSLTGLGTDEQYF	TGTGCCAGCAGTTTGACAGGTCTGGGGACAGACGAGCAGTACTTC
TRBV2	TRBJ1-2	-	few	CASSEALGGVDYGYTF	TGTGCCAGCAGTGAAGCGCTTGGAGGGGTCGACTATGGCTACACCTTC
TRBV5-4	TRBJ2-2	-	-	CASSLEVVDLTTGELFF	TGTGCCAGCAGCTTGGAGGTTGTGGACTTAACCACCGGGGAGCTGTTTTTT
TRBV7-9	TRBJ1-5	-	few	CASSPTGIIQPQHF	TGTGCCAGCAGCCCTACAGGGATCATTCAGCCCCAGCATTTT
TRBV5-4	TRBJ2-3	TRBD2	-	CASSGGGGFIGTDTQYF	TGTGCCAGCAGTGGCGGGGGGGGGTTTATAGGCACAGATACGCAGTATTTT
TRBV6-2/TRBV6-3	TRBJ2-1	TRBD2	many	CASSYSGGRARNEQFF	TGTGCCAGCAGTTACTCTGGCGGGAGGGCCCGGAATGAGCAGTTCTTC
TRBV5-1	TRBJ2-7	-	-	CASSPTHDSLNEQYF	TGCGCCAGCAGCCCAACTCACGACAGCCTCAACGAGCAGTACTTC
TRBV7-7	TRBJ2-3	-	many	CASSLGTLTDTQYF	TGTGCTAGCAGCCTCGGGACCCTCACAGATACGCAGTATTTT
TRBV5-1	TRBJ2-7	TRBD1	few	CASSLASGTASYEQYF	TGCGCCAGCAGCCTCGCCTCCGGGACAGCGTCCTACGAGCAGTACTTC
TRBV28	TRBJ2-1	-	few	CASSLLAEKDNEQFF	TGTGCCAGCAGTTTGTTAGCGGAGAAAGACAATGAGCAGTTCTTC
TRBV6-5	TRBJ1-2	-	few	CASSYDVSYGYTF	TGTGCCAGCAGTTACGATGTTAGCTATGGCTACACCTTC
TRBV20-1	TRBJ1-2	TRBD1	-	CSAREQGNWYGYTF	TGCAGTGCTAGAGAACAGGGGAATTGGTATGGCTACACCTTC
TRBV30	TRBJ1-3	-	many	CAWGELTNTIYF	TGTGCCTGGGGAGAGCTGACAAACACCATATATTTT
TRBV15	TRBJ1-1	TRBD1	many	CATGLDRVSTEAFF	TGTGCCACCGGATTAGACAGGGTCTCTACTGAAGCTTTCTTT
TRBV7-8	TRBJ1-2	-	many	CAILSPDSVDGYTF	TGTGCCATCCTTAGCCCAGACAGTGTTGATGGCTACACCTTC
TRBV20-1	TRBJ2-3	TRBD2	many	CSAGGGTTDTQYF	TGCAGTGCAGGCGGGGGGACCACAGATACGCAGTATTTT
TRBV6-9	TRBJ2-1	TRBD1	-	CASSSHQDRGSIHEQFF	TGTGCCAGCAGTTCCCACCAGGACAGGGGAAGCATCCATGAGCAGTTCTTC
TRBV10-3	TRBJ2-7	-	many	CAISDDGTNSYEQYF	TGTGCCATCAGTGATGACGGGACCAATTCCTACGAGCAGTACTTC
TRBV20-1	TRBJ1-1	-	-	CSARDWGSLNTEAFF	TGCAGTGCTAGAGATTGGGGCAGTCTGAACACTGAAGCTTTCTTT
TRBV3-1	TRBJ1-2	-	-	CASSQERGPLPSNYGYTF	TGTGCCAGCAGCCAAGAGCGGGGGCCTCTTCCCTCTAACTATGGCTACACCTTC
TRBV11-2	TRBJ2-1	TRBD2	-	CASSLGAGTTNEQFF	TGTGCCAGCAGCTTAGGAGCAGGGACTACCAATGAGCAGTTCTTC
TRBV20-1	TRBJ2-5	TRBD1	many	CSAASTGWYQETQYF	TGCAGTGCTGCTTCGACAGGGTGGTACCAAGAGACCCAGTACTTC
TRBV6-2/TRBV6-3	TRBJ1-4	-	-	CASRLNRENEKLFF	TGTGCCAGCAGACTGAACCGGGAAAATGAAAAACTGTTTTTT
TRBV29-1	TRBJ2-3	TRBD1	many	CSVVPGQSTDTQYF	TGCAGCGTTGTACCGGGACAGAGCACAGATACGCAGTATTTT
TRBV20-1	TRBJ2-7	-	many	CSARSTGSYEQYF	TGCAGTGCTAGGTCGACAGGCTCCTACGAGCAGTACTTC
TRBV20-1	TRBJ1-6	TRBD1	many	CSARMGQGNSPLHF	TGCAGTGCTAGAATGGGACAGGGCAATTCACCCCTCCACTTT
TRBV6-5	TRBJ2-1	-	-	CASSYSVPENRNEQFF	TGTGCCAGCAGTTACTCGGTCCCAGAAAACCGGAATGAGCAGTTCTTC
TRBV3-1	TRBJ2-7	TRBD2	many	CASSYGTSGVAGQYF	TGTGCCAGCAGCTATGGGACTAGCGGGGTCGCCGGGCAGTACTTC
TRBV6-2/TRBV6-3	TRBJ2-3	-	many	CASSGSDFDTQYF	TGTGCCAGCAGTGGATCGGATTTTGATACGCAGTATTTT
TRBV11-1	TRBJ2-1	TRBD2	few	CASSGGGGLWGRTSNEQFF	TGTGCCAGCAGCGGGGGGGGAGGTTTGTGGGGACGGACCTCCAATGAGCAGTTCTTC
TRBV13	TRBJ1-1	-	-	CASSLLLRVDTEAFF	TGTGCCAGCAGCTTACTTCTCAGGGTGGACACTGAAGCTTTCTTT
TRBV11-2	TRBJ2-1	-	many	CASSIAGTSDNEQFF	TGTGCCAGCAGCATAGCCGGGACTTCCGACAATGAGCAGTTCTTC
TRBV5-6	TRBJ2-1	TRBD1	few	CASTPGTDYNEQFF	TGTGCCAGCACCCCGGGGACAGACTACAATGAGCAGTTCTTC
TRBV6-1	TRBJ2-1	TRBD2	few	CASSDRAGAGHNEQFF	TGTGCCAGCAGTGACCGGGCGGGAGCGGGGCACAATGAGCAGTTCTTC
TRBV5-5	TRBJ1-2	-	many	CASSSGAGPRLYGYTF	TGTGCCAGCAGCTCCGGGGCAGGACCGAGACTCTATGGCTACACCTTC
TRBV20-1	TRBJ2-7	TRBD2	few	CSVREDPMGEQYF	TGCAGTGTGCGGGAGGACCCCATGGGTGAGCAGTACTTC
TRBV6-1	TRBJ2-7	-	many	CASRKGWGSYEQYF	TGTGCCAGCAGGAAAGGGTGGGGGTCCTACGAGCAGTACTTC
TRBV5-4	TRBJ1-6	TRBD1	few	CASSIGQGFSSPLHF	TGTGCCAGCAGTATCGGACAGGGGTTCAGCTCACCCCTCCACTTT
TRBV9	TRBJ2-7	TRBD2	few	CASSDRGGQLYF	TGTGCCAGCAGCGATCGCGGGGGGCAGCTGTACTTC
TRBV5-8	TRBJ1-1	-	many	CASSPIKDTGNTEAFF	TGTGCCAGCAGCCCGATTAAGGACACAGGGAACACTGAAGCTTTCTTT
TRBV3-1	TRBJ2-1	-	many	CASSQVFYNEQFF	TGTGCCAGCAGCCAAGTATTTTACAATGAGCAGTTCTTC
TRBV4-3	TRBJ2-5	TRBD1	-	CASSQGSGGQETQYF	TGCGCCAGCAGCCAAGGATCAGGGGGCCAAGAGACCCAGTACTTC
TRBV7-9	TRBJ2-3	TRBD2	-	CASSPTSGRDVVTQYF	TGTGCCAGCAGCCCGACTAGCGGGAGGGACGTAGTTACGCAGTATTTT
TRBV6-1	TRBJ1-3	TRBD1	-	CASSDRSPGTGSDTIYF	TGTGCCAGCAGCGACAGAAGTCCCGGGACAGGATCAGACACCATATATTTT
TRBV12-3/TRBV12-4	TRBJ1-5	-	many	CASAFPELGDQPQHF	TGTGCCAGCGCTTTCCCCGAATTAGGGGATCAGCCCCAGCATTTT
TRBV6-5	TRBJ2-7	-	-	CASSLQGIASYEQYF	TGTGCCAGCAGTTTACAGGGTATCGCCTCCTACGAGCAGTACTTC
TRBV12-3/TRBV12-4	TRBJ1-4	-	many	CASSLWLSYNEKLFF	TGTGCCAGCAGTTTATGGCTAAGTTATAATGAAAAACTGTTTTTT
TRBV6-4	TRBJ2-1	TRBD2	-	CASSDIAGVNEQFF	TGTGCCAGCAGTGACATAGCGGGAGTCAATGAGCAGTTCTTC
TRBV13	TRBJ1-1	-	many	CASTVLNTEAFF	TGTGCCAGCACCGTGTTGAACACTGAAGCTTTCTTT